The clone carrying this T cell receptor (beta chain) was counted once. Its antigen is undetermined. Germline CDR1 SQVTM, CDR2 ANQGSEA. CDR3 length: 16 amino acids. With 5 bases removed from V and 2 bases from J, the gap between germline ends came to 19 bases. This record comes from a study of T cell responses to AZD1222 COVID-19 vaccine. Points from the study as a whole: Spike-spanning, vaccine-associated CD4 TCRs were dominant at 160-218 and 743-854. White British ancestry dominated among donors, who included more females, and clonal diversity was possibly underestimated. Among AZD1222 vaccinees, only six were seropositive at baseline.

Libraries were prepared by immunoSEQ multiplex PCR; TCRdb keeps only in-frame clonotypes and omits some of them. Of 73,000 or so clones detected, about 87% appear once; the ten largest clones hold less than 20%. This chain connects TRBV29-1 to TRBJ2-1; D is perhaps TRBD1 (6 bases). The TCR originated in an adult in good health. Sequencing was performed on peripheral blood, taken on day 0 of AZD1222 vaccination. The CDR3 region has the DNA TGCAGCGTTAGGGGGTTGTGGGAGAAGGCCTACAATGAGCAGTTCTTC. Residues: CSVRGLWEKAYNEQFF.